The 27 T cell receptor beta chains reported below all come from one sample, sequenced in a study of preoperative IRX-2 immunotherapy in early breast cancer. Libraries were prepared by immunoSEQ multiplex PCR; TCRdb keeps only in-frame clonotypes and omits some of them. The repertoire includes 10,000 to 15,000 clones, roughly 90% of them detected once, and approximately 30% sits in the top ten. The treatment was: preoperative locoregional IRX-2 cytokine immunotherapy. Sample collection occurred from a patient treated with IRX-2 immunotherapy. The receptors here all came from a human donor with breast cancer.

The V and J genes are TRBV5-1 and TRBJ1-2; 11 bases line up with TRBD1. There are 13 residues in the CDR3. Germline CDR1 is SGHRS and CDR2 is YFSETQ. V trimming: 4 bases; J trimming: 7 bases; junction bases outside the gene matches: 3. DNA for the CDR3: TGCGCCAGCAGCCCAGGACAGGGGGCTGGCTACACCTTC. This gives the protein CASSPGQGAGYTF.

The genes are TRBV6-1 and TRBJ2-7, with D perhaps TRBD1 or TRBD2 (5 bases each). V dropped 8 bases and J dropped 4 bases, with 18 bases sitting between them. This CDR3 has 14 residues. From germline, CDR1 is MNHNS and CDR2 SASEGT. The CDR3 coding sequence is TGTGCCAGCGCGAGGGGAGACGGAGGTTACGAGCAGTACGTC. Amino acid sequence: CASARGDGGYEQYV.

V usage is TRBV6-5 and J usage is TRBJ2-5, with a possible D match to TRBD2 (5 bases). V was clipped by 3 bases and J by 4 bases, with 15 bases between them. The germline V gene encodes CDR1 MNHEY and CDR2 SVGAGI. CDR3 size: 15 residues. DNA of the CDR3: TGTGCCAGCAGTTATGAGGGCTCCGGTTCAGAGACCCAGTACTTC. Encoded protein: CASSYEGSGSETQYF.

The V gene is TRBV19, the J gene TRBJ2-5; a weak D match, TRBD1 (5 bases). Germline V gene sequence: CDR1 LNHDA, CDR2 SQIVND (reference sequence). The V end lost 3 bases, the J end lost 4 bases, and 6 bases lay between the germline ends. The CDR3 covers 12 residues. CDR3 sequence: CASSIQGETQYF. For the CDR3, the DNA is TGTGCCAGTAGTATTCAGGGAGAGACCCAGTACTTC. Complete variable domain (other parts from reference TRBV19 and TRBJ2-5): DGGITQSPKYLFRKEGQNVTLSCEQNLNHDAMYWYRQDPGQGLRLIYYSQIVNDFQKGDIAEGYSVSREKKESFPLTVTSAQKNPTAFYLCASSIQGETQYFGPGTRLLVL.

This chain connects TRBV9 to TRBJ1-6; no firm D call. The CDR3 runs 14 residues. Trimming took off 3 bases at V and 5 bases at J, with 9 bases between the two ends. Germline V gene data show CDR1 as SGDLS and CDR2 as YYNGEE. The chain's CDR3 is CASSAQANNSPLHF. As DNA, the CDR3 is TGTGCCAGCAGCGCGCAGGCAAATAATTCACCCCTCCACTTT.

This chain connects TRBV7-8 to TRBJ2-7, with D tentatively TRBD1 or TRBD2 (5 bases each). The ends were cut back, 3 bases at V and 7 bases at J, with 19 bases in the middle. CDR1 SGHVS and CDR2 FQNEAQ come from the germline V gene. The CDR3 totals 15 residues. CDR3 bases: TGTGCCAGCAGCTTGTTGCAGGGACGTGAAGAAGAGCAGTACTTC. It is translated as CASSLLQGREEEQYF. Supplemented by reference TRBV7-8 and TRBJ2-7, the full variable domain reads GAGVSQSPRYKVAKRGQDVALRCDPISGHVSLFWYQQALGQGPEFLTYFQNEAQLDKSGLPSDRFFAERPEGSVSTLKIQRTQQEDSAVYLCASSLLQGREEEQYFGPGTRLTVT.

The chain recombines TRBV27 with TRBJ2-1, with unresolved D. Trimming stripped 5 bases from V and 5 bases from J, with 4 bases between. Germline V CDR1 and CDR2: MNHEY, SMNVEV (reference sequence). The CDR3 contains 11 residues. This CDR3 reads CASSHNNEQFF. The CDR3 DNA is TGTGCCAGCAGTCACAACAATGAGCAGTTCTTC.

This clone showed up just once. This CDR3 is CASSLLGRGRNQPQHF. For the CDR3, the DNA is TGTGCCAGTTCGCTACTCGGCAGGGGGCGGAATCAGCCCCAGCATTTT. The rearrangement joins TRBV19 to TRBJ1-5, with 8 bases lining up with TRBD1. CDR3 length equals 16 residues. The V gene's germline CDR1 is LNHDA and CDR2 SQIVND (reference sequence). J lost 4 bases, V lost 8 bases, and 13 bases had no gene match.

A single count supports this clone. The chain couples TRBV4-2 to TRBJ2-5; 7 bases agree with TRBD2. Germline CDR1 LGHNA, CDR2 YNFKEQ. CDR3 length equals 17 residues. Losses at the gene ends were 0 bases for V and 4 bases for J; bases not matched to a gene: 11. The CDR3 sequence: CASSQDPGTNRRETQYF. The CDR3 DNA reads as TGTGCCAGCAGCCAAGATCCCGGGACTAATCGTCGAGAGACCCAGTACTTC.

The chain carries TRBV29-1 and TRBJ1-2; no clear D. There are 13 residues in the CDR3. Trimming removed 5 bases from V and 2 bases from J, with 12 bases in between. Germline V gives CDR1 SQVTM, CDR2 ANQGSEA. Written as DNA, the CDR3 is TGCAGCGTTCCGGGCAGAACGAACTATGGCTACACCTTC. Its translation is CSVPGRTNYGYTF.

The chain recombines TRBV11-3 with TRBJ2-7; D may be TRBD1 (6 bases). Germline loops: CDR1 SGHNT, CDR2 YENEEA. This CDR3 region has 14 residues. V lost 6 bases to trimming and J lost 6 bases, with 18 bases between them. The CDR3 loop reads CASSPPGEVSEQYF. CDR3 bases: TGTGCCAGCAGTCCCCCAGGGGAAGTTTCCGAGCAGTACTTC.

The chain is built from TRBV19 and TRBJ1-5; 8 nucleotides line up with TRBD1. The CDR3 is 15 amino acids. Germline CDR1 LNHDA, CDR2 SQIVND (reference sequence). V gave up 6 bases and J gave up 3 bases; unmatched junction bases: 7. Here the CDR3 DNA reads TGTGCCAGTAGCCCGGACAGGGTTGACAATCAGCCCCAGCATTTT. Its protein is CASSPDRVDNQPQHF.

V gene TRBV6-5 combines with J gene TRBJ1-2, with no clear D. Deletions cut 4 bases from V and 7 bases from J, with 13 bases between. The CDR3 has 13 residues. Germline V CDR1 and CDR2: MNHEY, SVGAGI. The CDR3 loop reads CASSSSALSGYTF. DNA of the CDR3: TGTGCCAGCAGTTCCTCTGCCCTATCTGGCTACACCTTC.

The gene calls are TRBV5-1 and TRBJ2-5, with D tentatively TRBD1 (5 bases). The CDR3 is 16 residues long. CDR1 is SGHRS and CDR2 is YFSETQ in the germline V gene. V was shortened by 1 base and J by 0 bases, with 13 bases between the two germline ends. DNA of the CDR3: TGCGCCAGCAGCTTGTATCAGGGCTCGTACCAAGAGACCCAGTACTTC. It specifies CASSLYQGSYQETQYF.

The V gene is TRBV10-2, the J gene TRBJ2-5, with D perhaps TRBD2 (6 bases). CDR3 size: 14 residues. Trimming took 4 bases from V and 5 from J, leaving 14 bases between them. Germline V gene lookup returns CDR1 WSHSY and CDR2 SAAADI. For the CDR3, the DNA is TGCGCCAGCAGTGGTACTAGCCCCCCCGAGACCCAGTACTTC. This sequence encodes CASSGTSPPETQYF.

Notes on this clone: At one end the junction does not follow the germline gene, possibly because of a read error. The CDR3 spells CASSLERGTSSEQYF. DNA of the CDR3: TGTGCTAGCAGCTTGGAAAGGGGGACGTCGAGCGAGCAGTACTTC. The J gene is TRBJ2-7, the V gene TRBV7-7; D is perhaps TRBD1 (6 bases). Per germline, CDR1 SSHAT and CDR2 FNYEAQ (reference sequence). The CDR3 has 15 amino acids.

This clone has just one count. The chain's CDR3 is CASSFQVGETQYF. In DNA, the CDR3 is TGTGCCAGCAGCTTTCAGGTTGGGGAGACCCAGTACTTC. V is TRBV11-2 and J is TRBJ2-5; D is uncertain. Trimming pared 3 bases from V and 5 bases from J, leaving 10 bases between. The CDR3 runs to 13 residues. Germline lookup yields CDR1 SGHAT and CDR2 FQNNGV.

The chain links TRBV9 to TRBJ1-3, with 11 bases fitting TRBD1. The germline V gene has CDR1 SGDLS and CDR2 YYNGEE. The CDR3 covers 18 residues. V dropped 0 bases and J dropped 2; count of bases not matched to a gene: 7. The CDR3 spells CASSVATGQGAPGNTIYF. CDR3 in DNA: TGTGCCAGCAGCGTAGCTACAGGACAGGGGGCGCCTGGAAACACCATATATTTT.

A single count supports this clone. The chain carries TRBV25-1 and TRBJ2-1; 8 positions match TRBD2. The J segment lost 4 bases and the V segment lost 4 bases, leaving 12 bases of the junction unmatched. This CDR3 spans 17 amino acids. The V gene's germline CDR1 is MGHDK and CDR2 SYGVNS. The CDR3 region is CASSGFLGGGPYNEQFF. The DNA of the CDR3 is TGTGCCAGCAGTGGTTTCCTCGGGGGGGGGCCGTACAATGAGCAGTTCTTC.

The chain is built from TRBV10-3 and TRBJ2-2, with D hard to call. Germline CDR1 reads ENHRY; CDR2 reads SYGVKD. CDR3 length equals 14 residues. Trimming removed 4 bases from V and 6 bases from J, with 12 bases in between. In DNA form, the CDR3 reads TGTGCCATCAGTGGGATGAAACCCGCCGGGGAGCTGTTTTTT. It is translated as CAISGMKPAGELFF.

This rearrangement joins TRBV10-2 to TRBJ1-4; D remains unclear. The length of the CDR3 is 13 residues. The V end lost 2 bases, the J end lost 5 bases, and 6 bases lay between the germline ends. Germline values: CDR1 WSHSY, CDR2 SAAADI. The CDR3 spells CASSENINEKLFF. The CDR3 DNA is TGCGCCAGCAGTGAGAATATCAATGAAAAACTGTTTTTT.

This chain uses TRBV2 with TRBJ1-2; 9 bases align to TRBD1. The CDR3 has 13 residues. Germline lookup yields CDR1 SNHLY and CDR2 FYNNEI. V shed 6 bases and J 6 bases; nucleotides not matched to a gene: 5. CDR3 sequence reads: CASRKQGADGYTF. In nucleotides, the CDR3 is TGTGCCAGCAGGAAACAGGGGGCGGATGGCTACACCTTC.

The CDR3 loop is CAWSVRWGGGVTDTQYF. In DNA form, the CDR3 reads TGTGCCTGGAGTGTACGTTGGGGCGGGGGGGTCACAGATACGCAGTATTTT. The V call is TRBV30, the J call TRBJ2-3; 9 bases fit TRBD2. The junction had 9 bases not matched to a gene; V was cut back by 0 bases and J by 2 bases. Germline lookup yields CDR1 GTSNPN and CDR2 SVGIG (reference sequence). The CDR3 is 17 residues long.

V usage is TRBV15 and J usage is TRBJ1-3, with D unclear. Trimming pared 0 bases from V and 3 bases from J, leaving 9 bases between. Germline V lookup: CDR1 LNHNV, CDR2 YYDKDF (reference sequence). The CDR3 loop spans 15 amino acids. CDR3 in amino acids: CATSRDRGRGNTIYF. CDR3 coding DNA: TGTGCCACCAGCAGAGATCGGGGTCGTGGAAACACCATATATTTT.

The chain recombines TRBV9 with TRBJ1-1; D is uncertain. The germline V gene has CDR1 SGDLS and CDR2 YYNGEE. V was pared by 0 bases and J by 7 bases, with 13 bases between. CDR3 length: 14 residues. The CDR3 here is CASSVGPTEGEAFF. In DNA form, the CDR3 reads TGTGCCAGCAGCGTAGGACCCACGGAGGGTGAAGCTTTCTTT.

The chain joins TRBV25-1 to TRBJ1-4, with D unclear. CDR1 is MGHDK and CDR2 is SYGVNS in the germline V gene. This CDR3 contains 16 residues. V dropped 3 bases and J dropped 0 bases, with 11 bases sitting between them. CDR3: CASSESRIATNEKLFF. CDR3 DNA: TGTGCCAGCAGTGAGTCCAGAATTGCAACTAATGAAAAACTGTTTTTT.

This rearrangement joins TRBV27 to TRBJ1-2; tentatively, D is TRBD1 (5 bases). This CDR3 has 14 residues. Per germline, CDR1 MNHEY and CDR2 SMNVEV (reference sequence). V lost 6 bases to trimming and J lost 8 bases, with 19 bases between them. CDR3 in amino acids: CASSPIEKPGGYTF. CDR3 sequence (DNA): TGTGCCAGCAGCCCTATAGAGAAACCAGGGGGCTACACCTTC.